The 12 T cell receptor beta chains below were found in one sample sequenced in a study of vaccination effects on CD4 cells after COVID-19. Antigen-specific CD4+ T cell clonotypes were called by their expansion after viral peptide-pool culture in ViraFEST. The culture ran for roughly ten days before CD4+ T cells were isolated. Each participant was given two doses of one vaccine (BNT162b2 or mRNA-1273). Data came from immunoSEQ multiplex PCR; TCRdb stores just in-frame clones and leaves some out. The repertoire holds 20,000 to 25,000 clones, with around 77% as singletons. Their antigens are not known. This specimen consisted of CD4+ T cells from PBMCs cultured with HCoV-229E spike peptides, obtained after COVID-19 vaccination. The receptors derive from a human donor who received a COVID-19 vaccine.

The CDR3 DNA follows: TGTGCCAGCAGCCCCAGGACTAGCGGAGGCCACAATGAGCAGTTCTTC. Protein sequence: CASSPRTSGGHNEQFF. V and J are TRBV5-6 and TRBJ2-1; 10 bases are shared with TRBD2. Trimming removed 4 bases from V and 5 bases from J; junction bases left unmatched: 9. CDR3 length equals 16 residues. CDR1 and CDR2 (germline): SGHDT, YYEEEE.

Only one count was recorded for this clone. The chain couples TRBV6-5 to TRBJ1-2; D is uncertain. Germline assignment: CDR1 MNHEY and CDR2 SVGAGI. This CDR3 contains 16 residues. V gave up 0 bases and J gave up 6 bases, with 17 bases separating them. CDR3 sequence reads: CASSYSMEGAVDGYTF. CDR3 DNA: TGTGCCAGCAGTTACTCGATGGAGGGCGCCGTGGATGGCTACACCTTC.

This clone was counted between two and nine times. The V gene is TRBV19, the J gene TRBJ2-1; D gene ambiguous. The CDR3 runs 9 residues. CDR1 is LNHDA and CDR2 is SQIVND in the germline V gene (reference sequence). V dropped 10 bases and J dropped 6 bases, with 4 bases sitting between them. The CDR3 is CATLNEQFF. The CDR3 nucleotides are TGTGCCACCCTCAATGAGCAGTTCTTC. The full variable domain, with the rest looked up from reference TRBV19 and TRBJ2-1, is DGGITQSPKYLFRKEGQNVTLSCEQNLNHDAMYWYRQDPGQGLRLIYYSQIVNDFQKGDIAEGYSVSREKKESFPLTVTSAQKNPTAFYLCATLNEQFFGPGTRLTVL.

This chain joins TRBV18 and TRBJ2-2; 7 bases are a match to TRBD1. The V gene's germline CDR1 is KGHSH and CDR2 LQKENI. The CDR3 length is 15 residues. The trim removed 4 bases at V and 0 bases at J, leaving 2 bases unmatched. The CDR3 region is CASSRDSTNTGELFF. CDR3 coding DNA: TGTGCCAGCTCACGGGACAGCACGAACACCGGGGAGCTGTTTTTT.

This rearrangement joins TRBV14 to TRBJ2-1; D is possibly TRBD1 or TRBD2 (6 bases each). This CDR3 is 15 amino acids long. Trimming removed 4 bases from V and 5 bases from J, with 15 bases in between. The germline CDR1 and CDR2 sequences are SGHDN and FVKESK. CDR3 coding DNA: TGTGCCAGCAGCCCCCTAGGGGGAGGAAACAATGAGCAGTTCTTC. Its protein is CASSPLGGGNNEQFF.

The chain carries TRBV5-4 and TRBJ1-2; 11 nucleotides agree with TRBD1. The CDR3 sequence is 16 residues long. Germline assignment: CDR1 SGHNT and CDR2 YYREEE (reference sequence). Trimming cost V 2 bases and J 0 bases; bases outside gene matches: 3. In DNA, the CDR3 is TGTGCCAGCAGCTTAGGACAGGGGGCGACTAACTATGGCTACACCTTC. Protein sequence: CASSLGQGATNYGYTF.

In this sample, this clone turned up a few times. The chain employs TRBV10-2 and TRBJ2-7; D may be TRBD1 (6 bases). CDR1 is WSHSY, CDR2 SAAADI, per germline. CDR3 length equals 16 residues. V dropped 2 bases and J dropped 3 bases, with 17 bases sitting between them. The CDR3 loop is CASSEPGTLGYYEQYF. The CDR3 DNA is TGCGCCAGCAGTGAGCCCGGGACACTGGGATACTACGAGCAGTACTTC.

V gene TRBV7-2 combines with J gene TRBJ2-7, with D hard to call. The CDR3 is 11 amino acids. Trimming stripped 5 bases from V and 7 bases from J, with 9 bases between. Germline loops: CDR1 SGHTA, CDR2 FQGNSA. The CDR3 is CASSPMIEQYF. The CDR3 DNA follows: TGTGCCAGCAGCCCTATGATAGAGCAGTACTTC.

The V gene is TRBV18, the J gene TRBJ1-2; TRBD1 matches at 8 bases. J gave up 2 bases and V 4 bases, and 6 bases lay outside the gene matches. CDR3 size: 15 residues. Germline CDR1 is KGHSH and CDR2 is LQKENI. For the CDR3, the DNA is TGTGCCAGCTCACGGGACAGGAACCTGAACTATGGCTACACCTTC. Translating it yields CASSRDRNLNYGYTF.

The V gene is TRBV2, the J gene TRBJ1-5, with 10 bases identical to TRBD1. From germline, CDR1 is SNHLY and CDR2 FYNNEI. This CDR3 has 15 amino acids. V dropped 6 bases and J dropped 0; count of bases not matched to a gene: 2. CDR3 loop: CASSRDRGSNQPQHF. DNA for the CDR3: TGTGCCAGCAGCCGGGACAGGGGTAGCAATCAGCCCCAGCATTTT.

The genes are TRBV7-9 and TRBJ1-2; D uncertain. Trimming left V 11 bases short and J 7 bases short, with 11 bases between. Germline V gene sequence: CDR1 SEHNR, CDR2 FQNEAQ (reference sequence). There are 10 residues in the CDR3. CDR3 sequence reads: CAWGGSGYTF. The CDR3 nucleotides read TGTGCCTGGGGAGGTAGTGGCTACACCTTC.

The chain carries TRBV2 and TRBJ1-2; 7 bases fit TRBD1. J lost 0 bases, V lost 5 bases, and 6 bases had no gene match. CDR1 is SNHLY, CDR2 FYNNEI, per germline. CDR3 length: 15 amino acids. Written as DNA, the CDR3 is TGTGCCAGCAGTCTTACTGGGACAGCTAACTATGGCTACACCTTC. It specifies CASSLTGTANYGYTF. Based on the CDR3 plus reference TRBV2 and TRBJ1-2, the full variable domain is EPEVTQTPSHQVTQMGQEVILRCVPISNHLYFYWYRQILGQKVEFLVSFYNNEISEKSEIFDDQFSVERPDGSNFTLKIRSTKLEDSAMYFCASSLTGTANYGYTFGSGTRLTVV.